Listed here are 5 T cell receptor beta chains from one sample, sequenced in a study of blood T cells in healthy people across ages (dated by TCRdb to between 2014 and 2017). Library preparation used 5' RACE. The run used an Illumina HiSeq 2500. A second PCR of roughly 7 to 11 cycles was performed with a sample-barcoded 5' primer and a J-beta primer mix. TCRdb reanalyzed the raw reads on its own, using fastp at Q25 for trimming and MiXCR for clone calling, and kept in-frame beta chains. For every CDR3 protein sequence, its rows merge into one entry that carries the most common genes and DNA. The sample data list approximately 1,000,000 distinct CDR3 sequences, and 40% to 55% of these were observed just once. The top ten constitute 15% to 20% of the sample. The sample was blood. These receptors were collected from a woman in her fifties or sixties in good health.

In its sample, this clonotype was seen a few times. The J gene is TRBJ2-3, the V gene TRBV7-9, with 10 nucleotides matching TRBD2. The germline V gene has CDR1 SEHNR and CDR2 FQNEAQ (reference sequence). The CDR3 contains 16 residues. V was pared by 5 bases and J by 5 bases, with 10 bases of the junction left unmatched. The CDR3 coding sequence is TGTGCCAGCAGCCCACAAAGCGGGAGGGCCAAAGATACGCAGTATTTT. Its protein is CASSPQSGRAKDTQYF.

The chain uses TRBV10-2 and TRBJ1-5, with TRBD1 matching over 7 bases. V lost 6 bases, J lost 0 bases, and 17 bases stayed unmatched. Germline CDR1 and CDR2: WSHSY and SAAADI. This CDR3 region has 19 residues. The CDR3 nucleotides read TGCGCCAGCAGACTAAAACCGACAGGGCTCCTAAATAGCAATCAGCCCCAGCATTTT. Translation gives CASRLKPTGLLNSNQPQHF.

A few counts support this clonotype. The V call is TRBV7-9, the J call TRBJ2-1; D possibly corresponds to TRBD1 (5 bases). The CDR3 is made up of 14 amino acids. V lost 5 bases and J lost 4, with 12 bases in between. Germline V gives CDR1 SEHNR, CDR2 FQNEAQ (reference sequence). Written as DNA, the CDR3 is TGTGCCAGCAGCCTCCAACAGGAATACAATGAGCAGTTCTTC. This encodes CASSLQQEYNEQFF.

This chain joins TRBV29-1 and TRBJ2-1; the match to TRBD2 covers 9 bases. The J call may be mistaken, given a closer DNA end match to TRBJ2-7. Germline lookup yields CDR1 SQVTM and CDR2 ANQGSEA. The CDR3 has 14 residues. The DNA for the CDR3 is TGCAGCGTTGTTCTAGCGGGATCCTACAATGAGCAGTACTTC. Protein product: CSVVLAGSYNEQYF.

The V gene is TRBV12-3 or TRBV12-4, the J gene TRBJ2-1, with 7 nucleotides matching TRBD2. J was trimmed by 5 bases and V by 5 bases; bases with no gene match: 6. This CDR3 contains 14 residues. For the CDR3, the DNA is TGTGCCAGCAGTCACCGGGACTATGACAATGAGCAGTTCTTC. Translating gives CASSHRDYDNEQFF.